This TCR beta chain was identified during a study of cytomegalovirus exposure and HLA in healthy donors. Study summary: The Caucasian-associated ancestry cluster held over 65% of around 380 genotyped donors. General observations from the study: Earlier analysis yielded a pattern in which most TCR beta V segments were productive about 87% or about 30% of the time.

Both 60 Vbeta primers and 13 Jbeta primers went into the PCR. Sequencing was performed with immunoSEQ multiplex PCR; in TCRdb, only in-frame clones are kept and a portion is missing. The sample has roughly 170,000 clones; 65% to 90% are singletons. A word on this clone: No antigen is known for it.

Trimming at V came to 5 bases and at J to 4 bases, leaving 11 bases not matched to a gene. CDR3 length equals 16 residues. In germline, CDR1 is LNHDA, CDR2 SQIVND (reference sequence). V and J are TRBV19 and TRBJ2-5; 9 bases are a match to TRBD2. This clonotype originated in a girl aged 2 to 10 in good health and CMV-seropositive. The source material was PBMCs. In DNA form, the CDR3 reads TGTGCCAGTAGTTCCGCTAGCGGGAAACTGGTAGAGACCCAGTACTTC. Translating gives CASSSASGKLVETQYF.